This TCR beta chain was sequenced during a study of blood T cell repertoires in COVID-19. Study context: Samples representing acute and convalescent COVID-19 were sourced from the United States, Italy and Spain.

CDR1 is SSHAT and CDR2 is FNYEAQ in the germline V gene (reference sequence). CDR3 size: 13 residues. As regards this clone: Germline and junction disagree at one end, which may indicate a read error.

Sequencing used immunoSEQ multiplex PCR; TCRdb keeps in-frame clones, though not all of them. In the table there are 120,000 to 150,000 clones, around 80% of which are singletons. The sample comprised peripheral blood. The chain uses TRBV7-7 and TRBJ1-4; D uncertain. The TCR was taken from a man older than 75 with acute or convalescent COVID-19. The CDR3 reads CASSRERSEKLFF. DNA for the CDR3: TGTGCTAGCAGCCGAGAGAGGAGTGAAAAACTGTTTTTT.